These T cell receptor beta chains were read from a single sample in a study of beta chain features in type 1 diabetes. Produced via immunoSEQ multiplex PCR; TCRdb's table is partial and in-frame only. The sample lists 600,000 or so clones, 9.5% to 15% occurring once. Sequencing was performed on naive CD4+ T cells from blood. These receptors were obtained from a young man with type 1 diabetes. CDR3s leave out the opening cysteine and the closing phenylalanine or tryptophan.

v_call: TRBV4-3
j_call: TRBJ1-2
cdr3_aa: ASSQGGGSGNNYGYT

v_call: TRBV19
j_call: TRBJ1-1
cdr3_aa: ASSITGRTEAF

v_call: TRBV29-1
j_call: TRBJ2-1
cdr3_aa: SATGQGTYNEQF

v_call: TRBV7-2
j_call: TRBJ2-7
cdr3_aa: ASSYPFLGQY

v_call: TRBV7-9
j_call: TRBJ1-1
cdr3_aa: ASSLVPGVTEAF

v_call: TRBV11-2
j_call: TRBJ2-7
cdr3_aa: ASSPYRGSTYEQY

v_call: TRBV18
j_call: TRBJ2-2
cdr3_aa: ASSPQGATGELF

v_call: TRBV12-5
j_call: TRBJ1-1
cdr3_aa: ASGPRTGNTEAF

v_call: TRBV19
j_call: TRBJ2-7
cdr3_aa: ASGGSYEQY

v_call: TRBV18
j_call: TRBJ1-2
cdr3_aa: ASSPPAQPEGYT

v_call: TRBV5-1
j_call: TRBJ1-2
cdr3_aa: ASSLNGQGDYGYT

v_call: TRBV27
j_call: TRBJ1-5
cdr3_aa: ASSLWSGKGQPQH

v_call: TRBV19
j_call: TRBJ2-5
cdr3_aa: ASSIVGDREKETQY

v_call: TRBV29-1
j_call: TRBJ1-4
cdr3_aa: SVGDTGTTNEKLF

v_call: TRBV4-3
j_call: TRBJ2-3
cdr3_aa: ASSPSGQGTDTQY

v_call: TRBV29-1
j_call: TRBJ1-3
cdr3_aa: SVVDRAWSGNTIY